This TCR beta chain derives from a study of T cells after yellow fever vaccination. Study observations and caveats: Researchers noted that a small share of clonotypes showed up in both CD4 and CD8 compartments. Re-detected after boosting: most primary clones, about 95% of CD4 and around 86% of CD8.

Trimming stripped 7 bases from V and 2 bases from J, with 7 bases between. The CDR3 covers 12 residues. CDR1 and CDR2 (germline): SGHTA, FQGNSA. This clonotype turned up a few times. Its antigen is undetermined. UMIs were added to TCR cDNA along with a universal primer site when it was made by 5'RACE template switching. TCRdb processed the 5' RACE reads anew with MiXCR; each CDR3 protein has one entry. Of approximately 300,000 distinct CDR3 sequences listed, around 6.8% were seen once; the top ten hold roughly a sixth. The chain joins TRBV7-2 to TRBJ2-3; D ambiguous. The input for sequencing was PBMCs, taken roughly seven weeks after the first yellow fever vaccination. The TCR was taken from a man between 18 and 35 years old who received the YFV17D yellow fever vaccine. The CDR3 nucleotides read TGTGCCAGCACCGCTGTCACAGATACGCAGTATTTT. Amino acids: CASTAVTDTQYF.